This T cell receptor beta chain was documented in a study of CD8+CD57+ T cells in acquired aplastic anemia. Across the study: An average of roughly 2.9 ug of DNA was obtained from sorted CD4+ and CD8+ cells.

Genomic DNA templated the TCR beta VDJ and CDR3 profiling. TCRdb reanalysed the reads using MiXCR and keeps one entry per CDR3 protein. The profile shows some 120,000 distinct CDR3 sequences, over 55% of them singletons. Patients sequenced had flow cytometry evidence of CD8+CD57+ cell expansion. From germline, CDR1 is SEHNR and CDR2 FQNEAQ (reference sequence). This CDR3 comprises 13 residues. Trimming left V 1 base short and J 6 bases short, with 10 bases between. The sample consisted of sorted CD4+, CD8+, or CD8+CD57+ T cells (not recorded which) from PBMCs. V usage is TRBV7-9 and J usage is TRBJ2-7, with D unresolved. The sequence was obtained from a human donor with aplastic anemia. The CDR3 here is CASSLGPRREQYF. The CDR3 bases are TGTGCCAGCAGCTTAGGTCCCCGGCGCGAGCAGTACTTC.